The 17 T cell receptor beta chains given below trace back to one sample, sequenced in a study of T cells of healthy individuals. Via MiXCR, TCRdb re-called the 5' RACE reads, giving one row per CDR3 protein. The top ten clones hold 7.5% to 9.5% of a sample with 65,000 to 90,000 distinct CDR3 sequences, approximately 5.4% of them seen once. The origin of the receptors is a female donor in good health.

This clonotype was observed many times. The rearrangement uses TRBV29-1 and TRBJ2-7, with 7 bases that match TRBD2. V trimming: 1 base; J trimming: 3 bases; junction bases outside the gene matches: 6. CDR3 size: 14 residues. Germline-derived CDR1 and CDR2 are SQVTM and ANQGSEA. The CDR3 loop is CSVEVTGGFYEQYF. CDR3 nucleotide sequence: TGCAGCGTTGAAGTAACGGGAGGTTTCTACGAGCAGTACTTC.

The chain couples TRBV29-1 to TRBJ2-5, with 10 bases matching TRBD2. The CDR3 contains 16 residues. CDR1 and CDR2 (germline): SQVTM, ANQGSEA. Losses at the gene ends were 6 bases for V and 1 base for J; bases not matched to a gene: 11. CDR3 sequence: CSVRRTSGSPQETQYF. CDR3 nucleotides: TGCAGCGTCCGCCGGACTAGCGGATCCCCCCAAGAGACCCAGTACTTC.

This clonotype has at least ten counts. The chain uses TRBV7-2 and TRBJ2-1, with TRBD2 as a possible D gene (5 bases). This CDR3 region has 12 residues. Germline CDR1 and CDR2: SGHTA and FQGNSA. V was trimmed by 5 bases and J by 10 bases, leaving 12 bases between them. Here the CDR3 reads CASSHRPGEQFF. The CDR3 region has the DNA TGTGCCAGCAGCCATCGTCCGGGAGAGCAGTTCTTC.

Ten or more counts support this clonotype. The chain employs TRBV6-5 and TRBJ2-7; D may be TRBD1 (6 bases). CDR3 size: 13 residues. CDR1 and CDR2 from the germline V gene are MNHEY and SVGAGI. V lost 2 bases and J lost 3, with 8 bases in between. CDR3 in amino acids: CASSYGGNYEQYF. CDR3 nucleotide sequence: TGTGCCAGCAGTTACGGGGGCAACTACGAGCAGTACTTC.

This clonotype occurred many times. This chain links TRBV14 with TRBJ2-1; TRBD2 aligns across 9 bases. The germline gives CDR1 SGHDN, CDR2 FVKESK. J lost 4 bases, V lost 6 bases, and 1 base had no gene match. This CDR3 is 13 amino acids long. The CDR3 here is CASRAGGYNEQFF. For the CDR3, the DNA is TGTGCCAGCAGGGCGGGAGGGTACAATGAGCAGTTCTTC.

This clonotype was seen repeatedly, ten times or more. The chain has TRBV11-2 and TRBJ2-7; D uncertain. Germline V gives CDR1 SGHAT, CDR2 FQNNGV. CDR3 size: 14 residues. The V end was cut by 5 bases, the J end by 4 bases, with 15 bases between. CDR3 coding DNA: TGTGCCAGCAGCCCATCAAAGGTGTGGTACGAGCAGTACTTC. Translation gives CASSPSKVWYEQYF.

The sample holds a few counts of this clonotype. For the CDR3, the DNA is TGTGCCAGTAGGCTCAATGGCATAGATACGCAGTATTTT. It specifies CASRLNGIDTQYF. The chain links TRBV19 to TRBJ2-3; no definite D call. The CDR3 has 13 residues. The V gene lost 6 bases and the J gene lost 5 bases, with 12 bases spanning the gap. Germline V gene data show CDR1 as LNHDA and CDR2 as SQIVND (reference sequence).

The chain combines TRBV9 with TRBJ2-7, with 7 bases lining up with TRBD1. CDR1 and CDR2 (germline): SGDLS, YYNGEE. The CDR3 contains 14 residues. V dropped 0 bases and J dropped 3; count of bases not matched to a gene: 3. CDR3 DNA sequence: TGTGCCAGCAGCGTAGAGGGACAGTTCTACGAGCAGTACTTC. This codes for CASSVEGQFYEQYF.

This clonotype appeared many times. The chain is built from TRBV7-9 and TRBJ2-3, with D maybe TRBD1 (5 bases). The CDR3 runs to 15 residues. Germline-derived CDR1 and CDR2 are SEHNR and FQNEAQ (reference sequence). The V end lost 5 bases, the J end lost 0 bases, and 12 bases lay between the germline ends. The CDR3 loop reads CASSADRSSTDTQYF. The DNA for the CDR3 is TGTGCCAGCAGCGCTGACAGATCTAGCACAGATACGCAGTATTTT.

There are many counts of this clonotype. The CDR3 nucleotides read TGTGCCAGCAGGGGACAGGGGGCGCGGGTCCATGAGCAGTTCTTC. Protein: CASRGQGARVHEQFF. The rearrangement links TRBV12-3 or TRBV12-4 to TRBJ2-1, with 12 bases fitting TRBD1. This CDR3 comprises 15 residues. V was pared by 6 bases and J by 8 bases, with 8 bases of the junction left unmatched.

Only a few counts were recorded for this clonotype. V gene TRBV12-3 or TRBV12-4 combines with J gene TRBJ1-1; D remains ambiguous. The CDR3 is 13 residues long. The germline V and J ends were trimmed by 3 bases and 2 bases, with 7 bases remaining between them. CDR3 region: CASSLMANTEAFF. In nucleotides, the CDR3 is TGTGCCAGCAGTTTGATGGCTAACACTGAAGCTTTCTTT.

The V call is TRBV4-3, the J call TRBJ2-1, with a possible D match to TRBD1 (6 bases). Trimming stripped 0 bases from V and 4 bases from J, with 10 bases between. The length of the CDR3 is 15 residues. CDR1 and CDR2 from the germline V gene are LGHNA and YSLEER. In DNA, the CDR3 is TGCGCCAGCAGCCAAGACCCCACAGGGTACAATGAGCAGTTCTTC. Translated, it gives CASSQDPTGYNEQFF.

This chain uses TRBV7-9 with TRBJ1-6, with D perhaps TRBD1 (5 bases). There are 15 residues in the CDR3. Germline V gene sequence: CDR1 SEHNR, CDR2 FQNEAQ (reference sequence). The ends were cut back, 6 bases at V and 8 bases at J, with 17 bases in the middle. In DNA form, the CDR3 reads TGTGCCAGCAGTGCCTTATCCGGGACCGATTCACCCCTCCACTTT. Translated: CASSALSGTDSPLHF.

This clonotype was observed a handful of times. The chain recombines TRBV11-2 with TRBJ1-4; 7 bases agree with TRBD1. The CDR3 contains 14 residues. The V segment lost 2 bases and the J segment 5 bases; nucleotides outside the gene matches: 2. Germline V gene data show CDR1 as SGHAT and CDR2 as FQNNGV. CDR3 region: CASSLTRGNEKLFF. The CDR3 DNA is TGTGCCAGCAGCTTAACCAGGGGGAATGAAAAACTGTTTTTT.

This clonotype was detected many times. V and J are TRBV29-1 and TRBJ2-7; the D is unclear. Germline CDR1 reads SQVTM; CDR2 reads ANQGSEA. Deletions cut 5 bases from V and 1 base from J, with 6 bases between. The CDR3 has 11 residues. In nucleotides, the CDR3 is TGCAGCGTTCTGAATTCCTACGAGCAGTACTTC. Amino acid sequence: CSVLNSYEQYF.

Ten or more counts support this clonotype. The chain uses TRBV7-9 and TRBJ2-1, with 9 positions matching TRBD2. The CDR3 length is 15 residues. CDR1 SEHNR and CDR2 FQNEAQ come from the germline V gene (reference sequence). Germline trimming cut 2 bases from V and 4 bases from J; bases unmatched to any gene: 3. CDR3 protein: CASSLSSGDYNEQFF. The CDR3 bases are TGTGCCAGCAGCTTATCTAGCGGGGATTACAATGAGCAGTTCTTC.

The chain has TRBV7-2 and TRBJ1-2, with TRBD1 matching 9 bases. CDR3 length: 17 residues. V trimming: 5 bases; J trimming: 4 bases; junction bases outside the gene matches: 14. CDR1 is SGHTA and CDR2 is FQGNSA in the germline V gene. In nucleotides, the CDR3 is TGTGCCAGCAGCCCGCGATTCGAAGGACAGGGGCTCTATGGCTACACCTTC. Amino acid sequence: CASSPRFEGQGLYGYTF.